This entry is about one TCR beta chain. At one of its ends the junction is not consistent with the germline gene, which may arise from a read error. Sequenced by immunoSEQ multiplex PCR; TCRdb stores in-frame clones only, minus some. The data contain about 69,000 clones, 85% to 90% of them singletons. Germline V gene lookup returns CDR1 MNHEY and CDR2 SMNVEV (reference sequence). The CDR3 extends over 12 amino acids. The data originate from a study of OX40 agonist ivuxolimab in advanced cancers. Looking at the study overall: Three patients got partial responses; one had hepatocellular carcinoma and two had cutaneous melanoma.

Baseline was the first blood sampling point, followed by cycle 4 day 1 and cycle 7 day 1. V usage is TRBV27 and J usage is TRBJ2-1; either TRBD1 or TRBD2 may fit D (5 bases each). The receptor was derived from an adult with an advanced solid tumor such as melanoma, head and neck, liver or kidney cancer. This material consisted of CD4+ or CD8+ T cells sorted from blood, taken in a trial of the OX40 agonist ivuxolimab. The CDR3 DNA reads TGTGCCAGCGGCCTACGGGGCAATGAGCAGATCTTC. It yields the protein CASGLRGNEQIF.